These 8 T cell receptor beta chains were all obtained from the same sample, sequenced in a study of T cell responses to AZD1222 COVID-19 vaccine. Sequencing used immunoSEQ multiplex PCR; TCRdb keeps in-frame clones, though not all of them. The sample holds some 56,000 clones, roughly nine tenths seen once. The specimen comprised peripheral blood, sampled 28 days after the second AZD1222 dose. The receptors here all came from an adult who received the AZD1222 COVID-19 vaccine.

This clone was picked up a small number of times. In nucleotides, the CDR3 is TGTGCCAGCAGTTTCTACTTTGGGACTAGTTCCACCGGGGAGCTGTTTTTT. Its protein is CASSFYFGTSSTGELFF. V is TRBV27 and J is TRBJ2-2, with 8 bases that match TRBD2. There are 17 residues in the CDR3. V dropped 3 bases and J dropped 4; count of bases not matched to a gene: 10. Per the germline V gene, CDR1 is MNHEY and CDR2 is SMNVEV (reference sequence).

The rearrangement uses TRBV10-2 and TRBJ2-1; no definite D call. The CDR3 sequence is 13 residues long. The V end lost 8 bases, the J end lost 8 bases, and 16 bases lay between the germline ends. Germline CDR1 and CDR2: WSHSY and SAAADI. The CDR3 is CASGAVGPHEQFF. CDR3 sequence (DNA): TGCGCCAGCGGTGCTGTCGGTCCCCATGAGCAGTTCTTC.

V is TRBV7-9 and J is TRBJ2-3, with D perhaps matching TRBD2 (6 bases). V lost 2 bases to trimming and J lost 1 base, with 13 bases between them. The germline V gene has CDR1 SEHNR and CDR2 FQNEAQ (reference sequence). This CDR3 region has 16 residues. Here the CDR3 DNA reads TGTGCCAGCAGCTTACCCGGGGGAGTAGGCACAGATACGCAGTATTTT. It is translated as CASSLPGGVGTDTQYF.

The V gene is TRBV7-9, the J gene TRBJ1-3; D gene ambiguous. The germline V and J ends were trimmed by 5 bases and 0 bases, with 8 bases remaining between them. The CDR3 extends over 14 amino acids. The germline CDR1 and CDR2 sequences are SEHNR and FQNEAQ (reference sequence). The chain's CDR3 is CASSHRGSGNTIYF. The CDR3 DNA reads as TGTGCCAGCAGCCACAGAGGCTCTGGAAACACCATATATTTT.

The chain couples TRBV10-3 to TRBJ1-4; TRBD1 agrees at 8 bases. Per the germline V gene, CDR1 is ENHRY and CDR2 is SYGVKD. The CDR3 contains 15 residues. V lost 4 bases and J lost 7; bases outside the gene matches: 8. The CDR3 protein is CAISGDQGAREKLFF. The DNA for the CDR3 is TGTGCCATCAGTGGGGACCAGGGGGCGCGTGAAAAACTGTTTTTT.

The J gene is TRBJ2-1, the V gene TRBV5-1; 9 bases align to TRBD2. The CDR3 is made up of 15 amino acids. Germline V gives CDR1 SGHRS, CDR2 YFSETQ. V trimming: 4 bases; J trimming: 8 bases; junction bases outside the gene matches: 10. The CDR3 sequence: CASSIASGIIYEQFF. CDR3 DNA: TGCGCCAGCAGCATCGCTAGCGGGATTATTTATGAGCAGTTCTTC.

CDR3 DNA sequence: TGTGCCAGTAGTGGACAAGAGACCCAGTACTTC. Residues: CASSGQETQYF. This chain uses TRBV19 with TRBJ2-5; D is unresolved. V dropped 5 bases and J dropped 2 bases, with 3 bases sitting between them. The CDR3 consists of 11 residues. Germline CDR1 and CDR2: LNHDA and SQIVND (reference sequence).

The chain combines TRBV19 with TRBJ2-3, with TRBD1 matching over 7 bases. V lost 1 base to trimming and J lost 15 bases; unmatched junction nucleotides: 10. Germline CDR1 LNHDA, CDR2 SQIVND (reference sequence). The CDR3 covers 13 residues. The CDR3, as DNA: TGTGCCAGTAGTATAGGACAGGGACAGAGCGGATATTTT. It translates to CASSIGQGQSGYF. The whole variable domain, filled in from reference TRBV19 and TRBJ2-3, reads DGGITQSPKYLFRKEGQNVTLSCEQNLNHDAMYWYRQDPGQGLRLIYYSQIVNDFQKGDIAEGYSVSREKKESFPLTVTSAQKNPTAFYLCASSIGQGQSGYFGPGTRLTVL.